A selection of T cell receptor beta chains follows, all from one sample in a study of CXCR3-negative and CXCR3-positive naive CD8 T cells. From the 5' RACE reads, TCRdb lists one entry per CDR3 protein and no DNA. The listing records some 150,000 distinct CDR3 sequences. Sequencing used naive CXCR3+ CD8+ T cells from blood. The receptors shown here come from a human donor in good health. Some clones in this sample may be carry-over from other donors' samples. CDR3s include the opening cysteine and the closing phenylalanine or tryptophan.

cdr3_aa	v_call	j_call	cdr3_length
CSGPRALLQETQYF	TRBV29-1	TRBJ2-5	14
CASRLQGADGYTF	TRBV6-5	TRBJ1-2	13
CASSLNRWAGAEETQYF	TRBV7-8	TRBJ2-5	17
CASSVGAPGEQFF	TRBV7-2	TRBJ2-1	13
CASGNGVAGGNNEQFF	TRBV12-5	TRBJ2-1	16
CASTGTGLETQYF	TRBV2	TRBJ2-5	13
CSVEAVQYNEQFF	TRBV29-1	TRBJ2-1	13
CASSLLAGGPPYEQYF	TRBV7-2	TRBJ2-7	16
CASRRLPEQAIYEQYF	TRBV4-1	TRBJ2-7	16
CASSYGGDNEQFF	TRBV27	TRBJ2-1	13
CASSSGALAGRASTDTQYF	TRBV7-9	TRBJ2-3	19
CASSHGLALYEQYF	TRBV6-5	TRBJ2-7	14
CASSPTFTDEQFF	TRBV18	TRBJ2-1	13
CATSRSGGPTDTQYF	TRBV15	TRBJ2-3	15
CSVEGEGYEQYF	TRBV29-1	TRBJ2-7	12
CASTSGRSNYGYTF	TRBV5-6	TRBJ1-2	14
CATSDRAGGPVTGELFF	TRBV24-1	TRBJ2-2	17
CASSFEGETGELFF	TRBV5-5	TRBJ2-2	14
CASSLQTGSYEQYF	TRBV14	TRBJ2-7	14
CSVVGWASSYEQYF	TRBV29-1	TRBJ2-7	14
CASSYSGGAGRSYNSPLHF	TRBV6-5	TRBJ1-6	19
CATKDTINQPQHF	TRBV15	TRBJ1-5	13
CSASDAHHTDTQYF	TRBV29-1	TRBJ2-3	14
CASSPPIWNEQFF	TRBV18	TRBJ2-1	13
CSVEEGQGVSYNEQFF	TRBV29-1	TRBJ2-1	16
CASSSVDHYEQYF	TRBV7-9	TRBJ2-7	13
CASSPSGIRGDTQYF	TRBV7-3	TRBJ2-3	15
CASSPPVGGWQVGEQYF	TRBV7-9	TRBJ2-7	17
CASSWTWAGAAFGANVLTF	TRBV7-9	TRBJ2-6	19
CSVETDPLAEAFF	TRBV29-1	TRBJ1-1	13
CASSLVKGANYNSPLHF	TRBV7-2	TRBJ1-6	17
CASSKVKCREETQYF	TRBV21-1	TRBJ2-5	15
CASSLGTRGEQFF	TRBV7-9	TRBJ2-1	13
CASSPMWAGGPREQYF	TRBV7-9	TRBJ2-7	16
CGSSPYPDGRVETGELFF	TRBV27	TRBJ2-2	18
CASSFLQGLYEQYF	TRBV28	TRBJ2-7	14
CASSSEGDRRIQYF	TRBV7-9	TRBJ2-4	14
CASSPRMGSNTEAFF	TRBV12-3/TRBV12-4	TRBJ1-1	15
CASSFQGGLSNQPQHF	TRBV27	TRBJ1-5	16
CASSESRLARYNEQFF	TRBV2	TRBJ2-1	16
CASRWDRQLDEKLFF	TRBV6-2/TRBV6-3	TRBJ1-4	15
CASSFLVELVNEQFF	TRBV11-2	TRBJ2-1	15
CASSQDRAMRQPQHF	TRBV4-1	TRBJ1-5	15
CASSLSGGYDTQYF	TRBV6-5	TRBJ2-3	14
CASSQSPGLAGGDTQYF	TRBV7-2	TRBJ2-3	17